The 27 T cell receptor beta chains given below trace back to one sample, sequenced in a study of T cells expressing NK-cell markers. TCRdb re-called the 5' RACE reads and shows each CDR3 protein once, DNA omitted. This repertoire includes 550,000 or so distinct CDR3 sequences. Sequencing was done on a sample of blood T cells: a sorted CD56 or NKG2C T cell subset, CD4+ or CD8+ T cells, or bulk PBMC T cells (not recorded which). These receptors were taken from a young man in good health.

The gene calls are TRBV6-5 and TRBJ2-3; TCRdb reports TRBD1, a call that lacks DNA to check it against. CDR3 length equals 16 residues. Looked up from germline, CDR1 is MNHEY and CDR2 is SVGAGI. CDR3 region: CASSYAQGGLADTQYF.

This chain connects TRBV29-1 to TRBJ2-1; TCRdb reports TRBD1, a call that lacks DNA to check it against. The CDR3 totals 14 residues. CDR1 and CDR2 (germline): SQVTM, ANQGSEA. The CDR3 sequence is CSVPLGQGLHEQFF.

The rearrangement joins TRBV7-9 to TRBJ1-2; the TRBD1 assignment by TCRdb is unverifiable without DNA. The germline V gene encodes CDR1 SEHNR and CDR2 FQNEAQ (reference sequence). This CDR3 is 13 amino acids long. The CDR3 loop is CASISDRAIGYTF.

The chain recombines TRBV7-9 with TRBJ2-6; with no DNA, the TCRdb D assignment of TRBD1 cannot be verified. The CDR3 length is 15 residues. Per the germline V gene, CDR1 is SEHNR and CDR2 is FQNEAQ (reference sequence). This CDR3 reads CASSHRGDGANVLTF. The variable domain in full, completed from reference TRBV7-9 and TRBJ2-6, reads DTGVSQNPRHKITKRGQNVTFRCDPISEHNRLYWYRQTLGQGPEFLTYFQNEAQLEKSRLLSDRFSAERPKGSFSTLEIQRTEQGDSAMYLCASSHRGDGANVLTFGAGSRLTVL.

The chain employs TRBV3-1 and TRBJ2-7; TCRdb indicates TRBD1, and absent DNA this call remains unverified. This CDR3 contains 13 residues. From germline, CDR1 is LGHDT and CDR2 YNNKEL (reference sequence). The CDR3 here is CAAAGTGSYEQYF.

The chain employs TRBV5-1 and TRBJ2-3; TCRdb outputs TRBD2, but without DNA this stays unchecked. Germline V gene sequence: CDR1 SGHRS, CDR2 YFSETQ. This CDR3 has 16 residues. CDR3 amino acids: CASSFGPSGTTDTQYF.

The chain carries TRBV27 and TRBJ1-2; no DNA is available, so the TRBD1 call from TCRdb remains unchecked. This CDR3 has 13 residues. Germline CDR1 and CDR2: MNHEY and SMNVEV (reference sequence). The CDR3 region is CASRPTGGGGYTF.

V usage is TRBV6-5 and J usage is TRBJ1-1; TCRdb gives TRBD1 as the D gene, but with no DNA this cannot be confirmed. CDR1 is MNHEY, CDR2 SVGAGI, per germline. The CDR3 runs 15 residues. The CDR3 sequence: CASRTGASMNTEAFF.

V and J are TRBV28 and TRBJ2-7; absent DNA, TCRdb's TRBD2 call cannot be checked. CDR3 size: 15 residues. The germline V gene encodes CDR1 MDHEN and CDR2 SYDVKM. The CDR3 loop is CASSLASGSMDEQYF.

This chain uses TRBV7-9 with TRBJ2-2. The CDR3 extends over 16 amino acids. Germline CDR1 and CDR2: SEHNR and FQNEAQ (reference sequence). The CDR3 reads CASSSPRAGDTGELFF.

V is TRBV5-5 and J is TRBJ2-2; the D gene TCRdb calls, TRBD2, cannot be checked with no DNA. The germline V gene has CDR1 SGHKS and CDR2 YYEKEE (reference sequence). The CDR3 totals 15 residues. CDR3 amino acids: CASSFTGLGPGELFF.

The chain combines TRBV7-9 with TRBJ1-1. There are 14 residues in the CDR3. CDR1 and CDR2 from the germline V gene are SEHNR and FQNEAQ (reference sequence). The CDR3 reads CASCVQGLNTEAFF. The variable domain in full, completed from reference TRBV7-9 and TRBJ1-1, reads DTGVSQNPRHKITKRGQNVTFRCDPISEHNRLYWYRQTLGQGPEFLTYFQNEAQLEKSRLLSDRFSAERPKGSFSTLEIQRTEQGDSAMYLCASCVQGLNTEAFFGQGTRLTVV.

This chain joins TRBV5-1 and TRBJ1-1. Germline CDR1 is SGHRS and CDR2 is YFSETQ. This CDR3 region has 13 residues. CDR3 protein: CASSQFNGVEAFF.

The chain employs TRBV7-3 and TRBJ1-6; TCRdb picks TRBD1, but there is no DNA to check that call. The germline V gene encodes CDR1 SGHTA and CDR2 FQGTGA. There are 14 residues in the CDR3. The CDR3 reads CASSSNPAISPLHF.

CDR3 protein: CASSLGSWETQYF. This sequence joins TRBV5-1 and TRBJ2-5. The CDR3 runs to 13 residues. Looked up from germline, CDR1 is SGHRS and CDR2 is YFSETQ.

J is TRBJ2-4 and V is TRBV12-3 or TRBV12-4; without DNA, the TCRdb call of TRBD1 cannot be checked. The CDR3 sequence is 14 residues long. CDR3: CASSGTGAKNIQYF.

The rearrangement uses TRBV4-3 and TRBJ1-1. The CDR3 extends over 15 amino acids. Looked up from germline, CDR1 is LGHNA and CDR2 is YSLEER. CDR3 protein: CASSRGREVNTEAFF.

CDR3 in amino acids: CASGMGRSATGELFF. This chain uses TRBV5-1 with TRBJ2-2; TCRdb's D call of TRBD2 is untestable without DNA. Germline V lookup: CDR1 SGHRS, CDR2 YFSETQ. The CDR3 is 15 residues long.

The rearrangement uses TRBV29-1 and TRBJ1-2; absent DNA, TCRdb's TRBD1 call cannot be checked. Germline CDR1 SQVTM, CDR2 ANQGSEA. This CDR3 comprises 13 residues. CDR3: CSEDSITNYGYTF.

This chain joins TRBV27 and TRBJ1-6; the D call of TRBD1 rests on TCRdb alone, since no DNA is present to check it. Germline lookup yields CDR1 MNHEY and CDR2 SMNVEV (reference sequence). The CDR3 sequence is 15 residues long. Here the CDR3 reads CASSSGTAGNSPLHF.

The rearrangement joins TRBV20-1 to TRBJ2-1; TCRdb indicates TRBD1, and absent DNA this call remains unverified. The CDR3 sequence is 14 residues long. Germline V gene lookup returns CDR1 DFQATT and CDR2 SNEGSKA (reference sequence). CDR3 sequence: CSATLRGRNNEQFF.

The rearrangement links TRBV7-2 to TRBJ2-1; TCRdb proposes TRBD2, but this gene call is untestable without DNA. CDR1 and CDR2 from the germline V gene are SGHTA and FQGNSA. The CDR3 is 15 amino acids. CDR3: CASSLATETRREQFF.

This sequence joins TRBV7-9 and TRBJ2-1; TCRdb's D gene call, TRBD2, goes unchecked for lack of DNA. CDR3 size: 14 residues. Germline V CDR1 and CDR2: SEHNR, FQNEAQ (reference sequence). CDR3 in amino acids: CASSSRDIHYEQFF.

The gene calls are TRBV6-4 and TRBJ1-2. The CDR3 consists of 14 residues. The germline CDR1 and CDR2 sequences are MRHNA and SNTAGT. CDR3 protein: CASSPSAAAYGYTF.

This sequence joins TRBV5-1 and TRBJ2-3; lacking DNA, the TRBD2 call made by TCRdb goes unchecked. The CDR3 runs to 15 residues. Germline V gene data show CDR1 as SGHRS and CDR2 as YFSETQ. CDR3 in amino acids: CASSAVAGVADTQYF.

The V call is TRBV11-2, the J call TRBJ2-5; checking the TCRdb D call of TRBD1 is not possible without DNA. The CDR3 consists of 15 residues. Germline lookup yields CDR1 SGHAT and CDR2 FQNNGV. CDR3 protein: CASSPGARNQETQYF.

The V call is TRBV7-9, the J call TRBJ2-7. This CDR3 is 12 amino acids long. CDR1 and CDR2 (germline): SEHNR, FQNEAQ (reference sequence). CDR3 in amino acids: CASSRPADEQYF.